This T cell receptor beta chain was captured in a study of blood T cell repertoires in COVID-19. Study-wide context: The United States, Italy and Spain provided the acute and convalescent COVID-19 samples.

The CDR3 runs to 18 residues. J gave up 5 bases and V 0 bases, and 12 bases lay outside the gene matches. Germline V gene data show CDR1 as LGHNT and CDR2 as FRNRAP. Assay: immunoSEQ multiplex PCR; the TCRdb copy retains only in-frame clones and omits some. The sample shows 55,000 to 70,000 clones, more than 75% of them seen only once. This clonotype was sampled from a man aged 60 to 69 with active or convalescent COVID-19. Sequencing was done on a sample of peripheral blood. The chain recombines TRBV12-5 with TRBJ1-1; TRBD1 matches 10 bases. CDR3 sequence reads: CASGLVRDRGPVGTEAFF. DNA of the CDR3: TGTGCTAGTGGTTTGGTCCGGGACAGGGGCCCCGTCGGGACTGAAGCTTTCTTT.